This T cell receptor beta chain was sequenced in a study of T cells in Graves' hyperthyroidism and ophthalmopathy. In the study overall: Peripheral blood was secured at the point of initial diagnosis, before any treatment.

This CDR3 is built from 17 residues. Looked up from germline, CDR1 is SNHLY and CDR2 is FYNNEI. The junction had 13 bases not matched to a gene; V was cut back by 6 bases and J by 3 bases. Amplification of TCR beta CDR3 regions used RNA as the template. In the first-round RT-PCR of the TCR CDR3, the HTBI primer set was used. TCRdb analysed the multiplex PCR reads with MiXCR anew, one entry per CDR3 protein. The sample contains 500,000 to 650,000 distinct CDR3 sequences, 14% of which appear only once. In this sample, this clonotype turned up many times. Source material: blood. This receptor was obtained from a woman aged 40 to 55 with Graves' hyperthyroidism. The chain recombines TRBV2 with TRBJ2-7; 11 nucleotides match TRBD2. CDR3 DNA sequence: TGTGCCAGCAGCGACGACCAACTAGCGGGAGTTCTCTACGAGCAGTACTTC. It specifies CASSDDQLAGVLYEQYF.